The entry below describes one T cell receptor beta chain. Per the original methods: Nucleated cell number was recorded as an estimate derived from reference gene primer amplification. Data came from immunoSEQ multiplex PCR; TCRdb stores just in-frame clones and leaves some out. From that table come the V and J calls and clone size; the DNA was used to work out D and trimming. The data hold about 130,000 clones, with about 79% observed a single time. This sample was taken from a study of blood T cell repertoires in COVID-19. About the research overall: Collection of acute and convalescent COVID-19 samples took place in the United States, Italy and Spain.

Trimming cost V 6 bases and J 2 bases, with 10 bases left between them. Germline V gene lookup returns CDR1 LNHDA and CDR2 SQIVND (reference sequence). CDR3 length: 13 amino acids. The sequenced material came from peripheral blood. The chain joins TRBV19 to TRBJ1-2; D unresolved. This receptor was obtained from a woman older than 75 with acute or convalescent COVID-19. CDR3: CASSWKTNYGYTF. The CDR3 nucleotides read TGTGCCAGTAGCTGGAAGACAAACTATGGCTACACCTTC.